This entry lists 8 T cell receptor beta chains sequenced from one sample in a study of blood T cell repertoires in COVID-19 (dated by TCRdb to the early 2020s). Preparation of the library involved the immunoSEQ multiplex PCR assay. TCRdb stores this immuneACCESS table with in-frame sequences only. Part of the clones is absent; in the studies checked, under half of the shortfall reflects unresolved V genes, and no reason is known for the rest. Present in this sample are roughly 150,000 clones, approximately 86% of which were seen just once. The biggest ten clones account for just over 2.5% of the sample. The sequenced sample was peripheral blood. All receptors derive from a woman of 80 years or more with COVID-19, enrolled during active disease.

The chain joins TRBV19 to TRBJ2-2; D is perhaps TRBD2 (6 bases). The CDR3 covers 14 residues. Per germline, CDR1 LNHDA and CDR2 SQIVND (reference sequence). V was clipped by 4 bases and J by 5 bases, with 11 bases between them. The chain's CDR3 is CASSTDYPTGELFF. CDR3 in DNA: TGTGCCAGTAGTACGGACTACCCAACCGGGGAGCTGTTTTTT. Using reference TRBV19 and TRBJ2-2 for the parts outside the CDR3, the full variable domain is DGGITQSPKYLFRKEGQNVTLSCEQNLNHDAMYWYRQDPGQGLRLIYYSQIVNDFQKGDIAEGYSVSREKKESFPLTVTSAQKNPTAFYLCASSTDYPTGELFFGEGSRLTVL.

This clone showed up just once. CDR3 nucleotide sequence: TGTGCCAGCAGCCAGTTTAGCGGGAGGGCCGGAGATACGCAGTATTTT. It translates to CASSQFSGRAGDTQYF. This chain links TRBV7-6 with TRBJ2-3, with 11 positions matching TRBD2. Trimming cost V 5 bases and J 5 bases; bases outside gene matches: 9. Germline assignment: CDR1 SGHVS and CDR2 FNYEAQ. The CDR3 is 16 residues long.

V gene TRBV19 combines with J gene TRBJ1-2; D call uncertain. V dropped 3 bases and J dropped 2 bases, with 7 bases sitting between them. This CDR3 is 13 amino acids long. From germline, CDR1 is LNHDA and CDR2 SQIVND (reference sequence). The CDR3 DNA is TGTGCCAGTAGTATTGGAGGGAACTATGGCTACACCTTC. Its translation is CASSIGGNYGYTF.

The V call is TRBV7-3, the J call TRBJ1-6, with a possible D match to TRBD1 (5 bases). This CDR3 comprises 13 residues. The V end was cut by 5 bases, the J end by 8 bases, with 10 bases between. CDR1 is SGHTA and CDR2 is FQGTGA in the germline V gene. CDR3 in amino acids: CASSATADSPLHF. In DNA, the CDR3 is TGTGCCAGCAGCGCGACAGCTGATTCACCCCTCCACTTT.

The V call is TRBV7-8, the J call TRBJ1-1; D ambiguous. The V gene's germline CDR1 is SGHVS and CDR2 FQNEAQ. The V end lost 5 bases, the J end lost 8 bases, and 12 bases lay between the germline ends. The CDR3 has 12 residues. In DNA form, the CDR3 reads TGTGCCAGCAGCCATGCTGAGGGAGAAGCTTTCTTT. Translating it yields CASSHAEGEAFF.

CDR3 protein: CASSIRTGHSNQPQHF. Here the CDR3 DNA reads TGTGCCAGCAGTATCCGGACAGGGCATAGCAATCAGCCCCAGCATTTT. The genes are TRBV28 and TRBJ1-5, with 8 bases identical to TRBD1. Trimming cost V 5 bases and J 0 bases; bases outside gene matches: 6. The germline V gene encodes CDR1 MDHEN and CDR2 SYDVKM. The CDR3 length is 16 residues.

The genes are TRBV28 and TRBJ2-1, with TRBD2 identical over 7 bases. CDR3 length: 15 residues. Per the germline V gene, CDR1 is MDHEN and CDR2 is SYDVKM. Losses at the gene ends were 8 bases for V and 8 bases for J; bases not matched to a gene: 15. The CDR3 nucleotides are TGTGCCAGCGTAACCAGACTAGCACCTTTGGATGAGCAGTTCTTC. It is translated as CASVTRLAPLDEQFF.

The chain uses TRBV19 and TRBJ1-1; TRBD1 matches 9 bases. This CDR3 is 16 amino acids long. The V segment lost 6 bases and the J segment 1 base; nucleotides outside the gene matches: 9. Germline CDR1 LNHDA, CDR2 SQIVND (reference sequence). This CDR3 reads CASSTTGGRGNTEAFF. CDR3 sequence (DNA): TGTGCCAGTAGCACTACAGGGGGCAGAGGGAACACTGAAGCTTTCTTT.